What follows describes a single T cell receptor (beta chain). Its matching antigen is unknown. Germline CDR1 reads MNHEY; CDR2 reads SVGAGI. The CDR3 contains 14 residues. V dropped 6 bases and J dropped 0 bases, with 6 bases sitting between them. Sequenced by immunoSEQ multiplex PCR; TCRdb stores in-frame clones only, minus some. The sample shows 140,000 to 150,000 clones, approximately 88% of them seen only once. This entry comes from a study of T cell responses to AZD1222 COVID-19 vaccine. General study results and limits: The study identified only six AZD1222 recipients as seropositive at baseline. It should be noted that donors were predominantly white British and more often female, and clonal diversity was possibly underestimated. Spike-wide coverage was observed for vaccine-associated CD4 TCRs, with dominant responses at 160-218 and 743-854.

The sample here was peripheral blood, taken on day 0 of AZD1222 vaccination. V and J are TRBV6-5 and TRBJ2-6; D remains unclear. This TCR was recovered from an adult in good health. This chain's CDR3 is CASSRSSGANVLTF. The CDR3 nucleotides are TGTGCCAGCAGCCGAAGCTCTGGGGCCAACGTCCTGACTTTC.